This T cell receptor beta chain was sequenced for a study of T cell repertoires in cytomegalovirus infection. Study context: Public TCR beta signatures provided an indication of both CMV infection and a matching HLA type. Findings and caveats of the study: Dominating the ex vivo response were TCR beta clonotypes that were CMV-specific and HLA-C-restricted. People with CMV and the relevant HLA were identified by cumulative public TCR beta family frequency.

TCRdb re-derived calls from the reads in MiXCR, one entry per CDR3 protein. The data contain around 43,000 distinct CDR3 sequences, 20% of them singletons. This clonotype has ten or more counts. No antigen is known for it. Sequenced material: PBMCs, sequenced either directly or after in vitro stimulation (not recorded which). The TCR comes from a human donor in good health (CMV status not recorded). Some clones in this sample may be carry-over from other donors' samples.

CDR3: CASSLPQGLAGGAGEQFF. The CDR3 bases are TGTGCCAGCAGCCTTCCTCAGGGACTAGCGGGGGGGGCCGGTGAGCAGTTCTTC. This sequence joins TRBV7-6 and TRBJ2-1, with 16 bases fitting TRBD2. J gave up 9 bases and V 5 bases, and 13 bases lay outside the gene matches. The CDR3 has 18 amino acids. CDR1 is SGHVS and CDR2 is FNYEAQ in the germline V gene.